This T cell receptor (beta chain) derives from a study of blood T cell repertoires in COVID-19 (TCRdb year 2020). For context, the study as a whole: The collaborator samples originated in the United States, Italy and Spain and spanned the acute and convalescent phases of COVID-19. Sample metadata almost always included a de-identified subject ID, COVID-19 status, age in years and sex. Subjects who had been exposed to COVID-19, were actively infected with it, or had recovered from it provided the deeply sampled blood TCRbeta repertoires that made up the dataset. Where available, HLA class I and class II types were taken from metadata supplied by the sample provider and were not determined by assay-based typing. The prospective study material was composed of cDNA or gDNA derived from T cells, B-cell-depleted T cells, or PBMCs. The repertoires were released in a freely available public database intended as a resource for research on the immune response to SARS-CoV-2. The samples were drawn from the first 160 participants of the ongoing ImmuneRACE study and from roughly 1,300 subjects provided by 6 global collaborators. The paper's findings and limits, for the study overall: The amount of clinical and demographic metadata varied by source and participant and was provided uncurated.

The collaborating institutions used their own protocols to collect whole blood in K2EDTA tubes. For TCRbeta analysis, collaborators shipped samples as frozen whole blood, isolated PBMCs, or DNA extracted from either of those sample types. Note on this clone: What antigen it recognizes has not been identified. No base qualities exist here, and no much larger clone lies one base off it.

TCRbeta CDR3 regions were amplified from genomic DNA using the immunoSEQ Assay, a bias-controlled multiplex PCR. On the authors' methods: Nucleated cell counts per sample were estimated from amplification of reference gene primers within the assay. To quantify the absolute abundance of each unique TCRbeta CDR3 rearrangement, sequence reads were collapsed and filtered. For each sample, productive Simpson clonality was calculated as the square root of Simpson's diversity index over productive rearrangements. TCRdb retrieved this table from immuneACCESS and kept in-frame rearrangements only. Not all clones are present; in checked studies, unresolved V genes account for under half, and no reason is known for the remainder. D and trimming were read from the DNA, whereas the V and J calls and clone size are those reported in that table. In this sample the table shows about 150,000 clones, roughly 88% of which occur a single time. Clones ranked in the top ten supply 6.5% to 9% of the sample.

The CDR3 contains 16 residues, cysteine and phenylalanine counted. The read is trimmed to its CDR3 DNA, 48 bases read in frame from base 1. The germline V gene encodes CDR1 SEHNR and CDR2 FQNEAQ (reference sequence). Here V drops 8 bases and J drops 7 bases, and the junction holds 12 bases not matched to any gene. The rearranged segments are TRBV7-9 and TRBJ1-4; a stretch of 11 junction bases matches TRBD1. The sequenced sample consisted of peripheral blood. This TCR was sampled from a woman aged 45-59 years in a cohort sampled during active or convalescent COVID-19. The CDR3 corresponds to CASAVGQGARGEKLFF. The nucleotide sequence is TGTGCCAGCGCGGTTGGACAGGGGGCTCGTGGTGAAAAACTGTTTTTT.